The clone carrying this TCR beta chain was observed a few times. The antigen remains unidentified. These data belong to a study of T cell repertoires in cytomegalovirus infection. The overall study: Recently identified HLA-C-restricted CMV epitopes were used, and well-studied HLA-B-restricted CMV epitopes were used as well. Indications of both CMV infection and matching HLA type were provided by public TCR beta signatures. Findings and caveats of the study: Within the response measured ex vivo, HLA-C-restricted CMV-specific TCR beta clonotypes were dominant.

This CDR3 comprises 19 residues. In germline, CDR1 is SGHVS, CDR2 FQNEAQ. The ends lost 5 bases at V and 1 base at J; junction bases unmatched: 9. TCRdb called the reads again in MiXCR, with one record for every CDR3 protein. The data show about 150,000 distinct CDR3 sequences, with approximately 30% seen just once and about 56% held by the top ten. The V and J genes are TRBV7-8 and TRBJ2-1, with 15 positions matching TRBD2. The sequences come from CD8+ T cells from cultured PBMCs, collected from culture after CMV antigen stimulation. This receptor was obtained from a human donor in good health (CMV status not recorded). Some clones in this sample may be carry-over from other donors' samples. CDR3 DNA: TGTGCCAGCAGCCCGCACGGACTAGCGGGGGGGTGGTCCTACAATGAGCAGTTCTTC. Amino acid sequence: CASSPHGLAGGWSYNEQFF. Complete variable domain (other parts from reference TRBV7-8 and TRBJ2-1): GAGVSQSPRYKVAKRGQDVALRCDPISGHVSLFWYQQALGQGPEFLTYFQNEAQLDKSGLPSDRFFAERPEGSVSTLKIQRTQQEDSAVYLCASSPHGLAGGWSYNEQFFGPGTRLTVL.